The sequence of this T cell receptor beta chain was determined in a study of T cell responses to AZD1222 COVID-19 vaccine. Study-level points and caveats: Increases in Spike-specific TCR breadth and depth were seen after two AZD1222 doses. Only after the peak T cell response were repertoires sampled.

J lost 4 bases, V lost 3 bases, and 9 bases had no gene match. Germline-derived CDR1 and CDR2 are DFQATT and SNEGSKA (reference sequence). This CDR3 comprises 15 residues. Concerning this clone: What it binds is not known.

Profiled with immunoSEQ multiplex PCR; TCRdb holds only in-frame clones, not every one. The sample holds approximately 180,000 clones; around nine tenths are singletons and the top ten take under 2%. This chain links TRBV20-1 with TRBJ2-3, with 8 bases fitting TRBD2. This sample comprised peripheral blood, obtained on day 0 of AZD1222 vaccination. This clonotype originated in an adult in good health. CDR3 coding DNA: TGCAGTGCTAGTGGAGGACTAGCAAGTCCAGATACGCAGTATTTT. It is translated as CSASGGLASPDTQYF.